These 20 T cell receptor beta chains came from one sample sequenced in a study of blood T cell repertoires in COVID-19. Assay: immunoSEQ multiplex PCR; the TCRdb copy retains only in-frame clones and omits some. The top ten clones hold approximately 1% of a sample with a few hundred thousand clones, 75% to 90% of them seen once. What was sequenced was PBMCs or T cells enriched from blood (not recorded which). These receptors came from a man aged 18 to 30 who had recovered from COVID-19.

The CDR3 DNA follows: TGTGCCAGCAGCTTAGCGGGGGGTGGTGCCTACGAGCAGTACTTC. This sequence encodes CASSLAGGGAYEQYF. V is TRBV7-6 and J is TRBJ2-7; D possibly corresponds to TRBD2 (6 bases). The ends were cut back, 0 bases at V and 2 bases at J, with 11 bases in the middle. The CDR3 has 15 amino acids. Germline CDR1 is SGHVS and CDR2 is FNYEAQ.

This chain connects TRBV24-1 to TRBJ2-2, with D unresolved. This CDR3 region has 16 residues. Germline V gives CDR1 KGHDR, CDR2 SFDVKD. V was shortened by 3 bases and J by 4 bases, with 14 bases between the two germline ends. CDR3 bases: TGTGCCACCAGTGATCCTGACCCTAGTAGCACCGGGGAGCTGTTTTTT. Translated: CATSDPDPSSTGELFF.

The chain has TRBV18 and TRBJ1-3; tentatively, D is TRBD1 (6 bases). V was trimmed by 4 bases and J by 3 bases, leaving 13 bases between them. CDR3 length: 15 amino acids. Germline values: CDR1 KGHSH, CDR2 LQKENI. The CDR3 spells CASSRETGGGNTIYF. CDR3 coding DNA: TGTGCCAGCTCACGGGAGACAGGTGGTGGAAACACCATATATTTT.

This chain connects TRBV5-1 to TRBJ1-2; a weak D match, TRBD1 (5 bases). Germline V gene data show CDR1 as SGHRS and CDR2 as YFSETQ. The CDR3 is 15 amino acids. The V gene lost 4 bases and the J gene lost 8 bases, with 21 bases spanning the gap. CDR3 residues: CASSGGHVGQFGYTF. In DNA, the CDR3 is TGCGCCAGCAGCGGTGGACATGTGGGGCAATTCGGCTACACCTTC.

The chain couples TRBV7-3 to TRBJ2-1; D is unclear. The germline V gene encodes CDR1 SGHTA and CDR2 FQGTGA. The CDR3 length is 11 residues. V was pared by 3 bases and J by 7 bases, with 4 bases between. Here the CDR3 DNA reads TGTGCCAGCAGCTTCAGAAATGAGCAGTTCTTC. Translating gives CASSFRNEQFF.

This chain links TRBV11-1 with TRBJ1-1; TRBD1 aligns across 11 bases. CDR3 length equals 16 residues. With V trimmed by 4 bases and J by 3 bases, 7 bases remained unmatched. CDR1 is SGHAT and CDR2 is FQDESV in the germline V gene (reference sequence). The CDR3 reads CASSYTGQGAYTEAFF. The CDR3 bases are TGTGCCAGCAGCTACACAGGACAGGGGGCGTACACTGAAGCTTTCTTT.

This clone appeared once. The chain carries TRBV10-3 and TRBJ2-7, with a tentative D call TRBD1 (5 bases). CDR3 length equals 14 residues. V lost 2 bases to trimming and J lost 3 bases, with 11 bases between them. CDR1 and CDR2 from the germline V gene are ENHRY and SYGVKD. CDR3 sequence reads: CAISEPRGSYEQYF. CDR3 nucleotide sequence: TGTGCCATCAGTGAGCCAAGGGGTAGCTACGAGCAGTACTTC.

The gene calls are TRBV4-3 and TRBJ2-5, with D possibly matching TRBD2 (7 bases). The germline V and J ends were trimmed by 1 base and 1 base, with 16 bases remaining between them. Germline loops: CDR1 LGHNA, CDR2 YSLEER. The length of the CDR3 is 17 residues. The CDR3 DNA sequence: TGCGCCAGCAGCCAAGTTGGACCGGGGGGCCCCCAAGAGACCCAGTACTTC. This encodes CASSQVGPGGPQETQYF.

V gene TRBV13 combines with J gene TRBJ1-2, with D possibly being TRBD1 (6 bases). This CDR3 region has 17 residues. The germline V gene encodes CDR1 PRHDT and CDR2 FYEKMQ (reference sequence). Between the trimmed V and J ends, which lost 7 bases and 3 bases, there was a span of 24 bases. The CDR3 DNA follows: TGTGCCAGCAATAGGGGGGGGGCAGGCCCCTCGTACTATGGCTACACCTTC. As protein: CASNRGGAGPSYYGYTF. The full variable domain, completed using reference TRBV13 and TRBJ1-2, is AAGVIQSPRHLIKEKRETATLKCYPIPRHDTVYWYQQGPGQDPQFLISFYEKMQSDKGSIPDRFSAQQFSDYHSELNMSSLELGDSALYFCASNRGGAGPSYYGYTFGSGTRLTVV.

This sequence joins TRBV20-1 and TRBJ2-7; D gene unclear. This CDR3 has 11 residues. Germline V gene sequence: CDR1 DFQATT, CDR2 SNEGSKA (reference sequence). V was cut by 1 base and J by 5 bases, with 6 bases left in between. CDR3: CSARGSNEQYF. The CDR3 region has the DNA TGCAGTGCTAGAGGCAGTAACGAGCAGTACTTC.

J is TRBJ2-7 and V is TRBV6-5; TRBD1 aligns across 9 bases. The CDR3 extends over 15 amino acids. V lost 2 bases and J lost 3; bases outside the gene matches: 5. CDR1 and CDR2 from the germline V gene are MNHEY and SVGAGI. The CDR3 DNA reads TGTGCCAGCAGTTACACCAACAGGGGGCTCTACGAGCAGTACTTC. It yields the protein CASSYTNRGLYEQYF.

The chain is built from TRBV7-8 and TRBJ2-1, with 14 bases fitting TRBD2. The J segment lost 6 bases and the V segment lost 5 bases, leaving 6 bases of the junction unmatched. Germline V gene sequence: CDR1 SGHVS, CDR2 FQNEAQ. The CDR3 is made up of 16 amino acids. This chain's CDR3 is CASSPPGTSGSNEQFF. The CDR3 DNA sequence: TGTGCCAGCAGCCCACCCGGGACTAGCGGGAGCAATGAGCAGTTCTTC.

This chain uses TRBV3-1 (or the pseudogene TRBV3-2) with TRBJ2-6, with a weak D call TRBD1 (6 bases). This CDR3 is built from 16 residues. Germline V CDR1 and CDR2: LGHDT, YNNKEL (reference sequence). V was shortened by 0 bases and J by 2 bases, with 8 bases between the two germline ends. The CDR3 DNA reads TGTGCCAGCAGCCAAGATTACAGGGCTGGGGCCAACGTCCTGACTTTC. This translates into CASSQDYRAGANVLTF.

The rearrangement links TRBV29-1 to TRBJ1-1, with TRBD1 matching over 7 bases. Trimming at V came to 0 bases and at J to 7 bases, leaving 2 bases not matched to a gene. Germline loops: CDR1 SQVTM, CDR2 ANQGSEA. This CDR3 contains 12 residues. The CDR3 sequence: CSVEEGQFEAFF. As DNA, the CDR3 is TGCAGCGTTGAAGAGGGACAGTTTGAAGCTTTCTTT.

Only a few counts were recorded for this clone. The chain recombines TRBV29-1 with TRBJ1-1; D is perhaps TRBD1 (6 bases). Per the germline V gene, CDR1 is SQVTM and CDR2 is ANQGSEA. The CDR3 extends over 14 amino acids. The germline V and J ends were trimmed by 6 bases and 0 bases, with 14 bases remaining between them. CDR3: CSVTWGLMNTEAFF. Here the CDR3 DNA reads TGCAGCGTCACTTGGGGGCTGATGAACACTGAAGCTTTCTTT.

The chain carries TRBV7-8 and TRBJ2-3, with D possibly being TRBD2 (6 bases). The CDR3 loop spans 13 amino acids. The germline CDR1 and CDR2 sequences are SGHVS and FQNEAQ. V was pared by 4 bases and J by 9 bases, with 14 bases between. This CDR3 is CASSSNRDSTQYF. The CDR3, as DNA: TGTGCCAGCAGCTCCAACCGGGACTCAACGCAGTATTTT.

This clone has just one count. The V gene is TRBV7-8, the J gene TRBJ2-7; 7 bases are shared with TRBD2. The germline gives CDR1 SGHVS, CDR2 FQNEAQ. The CDR3 length is 16 residues. V gave up 3 bases and J gave up 5 bases; unmatched junction bases: 13. The CDR3 region is CASSLTSGTTSDEQYF. DNA for the CDR3: TGTGCCAGCAGCTTGACCTCCGGGACTACCTCTGACGAGCAGTACTTC. Full variable domain (remainder filled in from reference TRBV7-8 and TRBJ2-7): GAGVSQSPRYKVAKRGQDVALRCDPISGHVSLFWYQQALGQGPEFLTYFQNEAQLDKSGLPSDRFFAERPEGSVSTLKIQRTQQEDSAVYLCASSLTSGTTSDEQYFGPGTRLTVT.

V usage is TRBV18 and J usage is TRBJ2-2, with unresolved D. The CDR3 covers 14 residues. CDR1 and CDR2 from the germline V gene are KGHSH and LQKENI. The V end was cut by 1 base, the J end by 7 bases, with 10 bases between. The CDR3 here is CASSPLAYGGELFF. The CDR3 nucleotides are TGTGCCAGCTCACCACTAGCCTATGGCGGGGAGCTGTTTTTT. Based on the CDR3 plus reference TRBV18 and TRBJ2-2, the full variable domain is NAGVMQNPRHLVRRRGQEARLRCSPMKGHSHVYWYRQLPEEGLKFMVYLQKENIIDESGMPKERFSAEFPKEGPSILRIQQVVRGDSAAYFCASSPLAYGGELFFGEGSRLTVL.

The chain employs TRBV19 and TRBJ1-2, with D tentatively TRBD1 (6 bases). CDR3 length equals 16 residues. The V end lost 4 bases, the J end lost 7 bases, and 22 bases lay between the germline ends. Germline V lookup: CDR1 LNHDA, CDR2 SQIVND (reference sequence). The CDR3 spells CASSTSTGHVFSGYTF. The CDR3 region has the DNA TGTGCCAGTAGTACTTCGACAGGCCATGTCTTTAGTGGCTACACCTTC.

J is TRBJ2-3 and V is TRBV12-3 or TRBV12-4; D ambiguous. The CDR3 loop spans 12 amino acids. The ends were cut back, 3 bases at V and 4 bases at J, with 5 bases in the middle. The CDR3 loop reads CASSFGSDTQYF. DNA for the CDR3: TGTGCCAGCAGTTTCGGTTCAGATACGCAGTATTTT.